This TCR beta chain originates from a study of blood T cell repertoires in COVID-19. Across the study: Nucleic acid was either cDNA or gDNA, and it came from T cells, B-cell-depleted T cells, or PBMCs.

This CDR3 contains 13 residues. V dropped 9 bases and J dropped 3 bases, with 14 bases sitting between them. Germline V gene sequence: CDR1 LNHDA, CDR2 SQIVND (reference sequence). Enrollees, roughly 18 to 89 years old, lived in 24 US areas. Participant-given clinical history determined each cohort assignment. In the source study's methods: Researchers report that nucleated cell counts were estimated from reference gene primer amplification. Libraries were prepared by immunoSEQ multiplex PCR; TCRdb keeps only in-frame clonotypes and omits some of them. D and trimming come from the DNA, and the V and J calls and clone size come from that table. The sample comprises 300,000 to 400,000 clones, approximately 87% of which are singletons, and approximately 0.96% rests with the top ten.

The clonotype originates from a woman aged 25 to 45 with acute COVID-19. The chain employs TRBV19 and TRBJ1-2; TRBD1 is a possible D gene (6 bases). The specimen was PBMCs or T cells enriched from blood (not recorded which). The CDR3 coding sequence is TGTGCCAGCAAGGAAGGGGGGGACTATGGCTACACCTTC. This codes for CASKEGGDYGYTF.